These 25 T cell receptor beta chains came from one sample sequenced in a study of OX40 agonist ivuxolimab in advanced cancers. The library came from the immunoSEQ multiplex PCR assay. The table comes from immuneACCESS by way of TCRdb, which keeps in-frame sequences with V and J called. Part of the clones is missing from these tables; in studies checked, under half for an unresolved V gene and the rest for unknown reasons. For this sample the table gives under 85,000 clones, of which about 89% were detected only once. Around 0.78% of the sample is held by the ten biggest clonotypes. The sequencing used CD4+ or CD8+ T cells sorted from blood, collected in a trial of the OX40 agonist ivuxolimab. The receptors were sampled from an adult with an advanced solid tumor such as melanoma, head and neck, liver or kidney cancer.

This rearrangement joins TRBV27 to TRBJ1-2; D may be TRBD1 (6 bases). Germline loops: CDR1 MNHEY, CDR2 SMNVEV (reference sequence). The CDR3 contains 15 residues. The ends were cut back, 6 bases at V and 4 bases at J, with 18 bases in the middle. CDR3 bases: TGTGCCAGCAGCCCAAGCCTGGACAGCCTCTATGGCTACACCTTC. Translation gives CASSPSLDSLYGYTF.

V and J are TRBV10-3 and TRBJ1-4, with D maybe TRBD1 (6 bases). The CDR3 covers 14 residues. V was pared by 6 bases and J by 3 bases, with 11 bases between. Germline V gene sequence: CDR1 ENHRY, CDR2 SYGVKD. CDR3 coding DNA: TGTGCCATCAGCAACAGGGATTCTAATGAAAAACTGTTTTTT. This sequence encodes CAISNRDSNEKLFF.

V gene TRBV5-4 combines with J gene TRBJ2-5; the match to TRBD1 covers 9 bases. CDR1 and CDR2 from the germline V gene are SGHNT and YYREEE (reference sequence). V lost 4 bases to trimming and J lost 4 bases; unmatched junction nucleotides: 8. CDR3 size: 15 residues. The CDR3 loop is CASSRPGQGTETQYF. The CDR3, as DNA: TGTGCCAGCAGCAGACCGGGACAGGGTACAGAGACCCAGTACTTC.

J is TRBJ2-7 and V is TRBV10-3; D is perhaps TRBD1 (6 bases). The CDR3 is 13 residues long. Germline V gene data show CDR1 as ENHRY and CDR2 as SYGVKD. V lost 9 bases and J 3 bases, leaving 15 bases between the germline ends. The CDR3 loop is CAISRDIRYEQYF. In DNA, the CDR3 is TGTGCCATTTCACGGGACATCCGCTACGAGCAGTACTTC.

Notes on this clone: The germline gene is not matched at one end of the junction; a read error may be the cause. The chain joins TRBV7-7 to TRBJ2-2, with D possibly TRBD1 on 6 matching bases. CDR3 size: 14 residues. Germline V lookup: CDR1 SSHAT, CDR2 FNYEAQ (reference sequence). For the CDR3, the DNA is TGTGCTAGCAGCTGGGGACAAAACACCGGGGAGCTGTTTTTT. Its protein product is CASSWGQNTGELFF.

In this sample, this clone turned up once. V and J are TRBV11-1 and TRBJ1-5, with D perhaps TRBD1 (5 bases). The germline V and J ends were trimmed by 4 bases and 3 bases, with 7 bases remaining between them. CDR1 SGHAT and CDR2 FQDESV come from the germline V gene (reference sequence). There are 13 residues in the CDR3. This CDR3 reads CASSSGTNQPQHF. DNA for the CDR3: TGTGCCAGCAGCTCAGGGACCAATCAGCCCCAGCATTTT. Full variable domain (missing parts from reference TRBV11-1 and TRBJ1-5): EAEVAQSPRYKITEKSQAVAFWCDPISGHATLYWYRQILGQGPELLVQFQDESVVDDSQLPKDRFSAERLKGVDSTLKIQPAELGDSAMYLCASSSGTNQPQHFGDGTRLSIL.

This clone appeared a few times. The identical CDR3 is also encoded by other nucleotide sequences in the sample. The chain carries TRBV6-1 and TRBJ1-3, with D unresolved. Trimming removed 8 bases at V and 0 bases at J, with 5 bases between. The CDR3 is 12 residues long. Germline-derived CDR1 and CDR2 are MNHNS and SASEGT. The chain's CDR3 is CASHSSGNTIYF. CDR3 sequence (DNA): TGTGCCAGCCATTCCTCTGGAAACACCATATATTTT.

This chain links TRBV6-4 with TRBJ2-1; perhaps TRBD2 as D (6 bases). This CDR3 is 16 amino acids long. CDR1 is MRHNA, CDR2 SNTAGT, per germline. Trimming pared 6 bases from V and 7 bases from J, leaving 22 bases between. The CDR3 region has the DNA TGTGCCAGCAGCAATGACCCTAGCGCAAGCGGGAATGAGCAGTTCTTC. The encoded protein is CASSNDPSASGNEQFF.

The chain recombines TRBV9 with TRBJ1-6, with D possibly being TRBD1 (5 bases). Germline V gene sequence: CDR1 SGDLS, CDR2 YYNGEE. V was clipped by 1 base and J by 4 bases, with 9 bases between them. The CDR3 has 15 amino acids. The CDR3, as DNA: TGTGCCAGCAGCGTAACCGACAGATATAATTCACCCCTCCACTTT. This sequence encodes CASSVTDRYNSPLHF.

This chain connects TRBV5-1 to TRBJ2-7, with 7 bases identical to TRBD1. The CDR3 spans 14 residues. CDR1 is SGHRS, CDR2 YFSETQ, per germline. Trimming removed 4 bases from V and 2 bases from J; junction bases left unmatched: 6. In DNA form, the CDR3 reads TGCGCCAGCAGCGGCGAGACAGGGCCCTACGAGCAGTACTTC. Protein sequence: CASSGETGPYEQYF.

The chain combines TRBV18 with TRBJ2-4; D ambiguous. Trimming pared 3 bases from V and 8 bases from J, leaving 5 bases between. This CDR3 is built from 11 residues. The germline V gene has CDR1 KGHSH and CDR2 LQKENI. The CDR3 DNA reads TGTGCCAGCTCACCCTCAGACATTCAGTACTTC. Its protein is CASSPSDIQYF.

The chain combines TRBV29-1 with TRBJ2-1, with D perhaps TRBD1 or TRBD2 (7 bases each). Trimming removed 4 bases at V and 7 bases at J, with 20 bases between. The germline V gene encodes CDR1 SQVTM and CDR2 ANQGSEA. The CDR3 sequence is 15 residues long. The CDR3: CSVARWEGAGNEQFF. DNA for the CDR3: TGCAGCGTTGCGAGGTGGGAGGGGGCCGGGAATGAGCAGTTCTTC.

As DNA, the CDR3 is TGTGCCAGCAGCTTGGGACAGGGGCAAGAGACCCAGTACTTC. It translates to CASSLGQGQETQYF. This rearrangement joins TRBV7-8 to TRBJ2-5; 10 bases map to TRBD1. Trimming at V came to 3 bases and at J to 2 bases, leaving 0 bases not matched to a gene. Germline V gene sequence: CDR1 SGHVS, CDR2 FQNEAQ. This CDR3 is 14 amino acids long. Supplemented by reference TRBV7-8 and TRBJ2-5, the full variable domain reads GAGVSQSPRYKVAKRGQDVALRCDPISGHVSLFWYQQALGQGPEFLTYFQNEAQLDKSGLPSDRFFAERPEGSVSTLKIQRTQQEDSAVYLCASSLGQGQETQYFGPGTRLLVL.

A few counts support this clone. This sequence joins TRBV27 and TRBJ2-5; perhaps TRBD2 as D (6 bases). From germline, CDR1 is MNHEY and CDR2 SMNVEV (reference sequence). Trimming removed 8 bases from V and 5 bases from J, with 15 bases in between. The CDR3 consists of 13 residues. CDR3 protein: CASAGGSRETQYF. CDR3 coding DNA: TGTGCCAGCGCTGGGGGGTCGAGGGAGACCCAGTACTTC.

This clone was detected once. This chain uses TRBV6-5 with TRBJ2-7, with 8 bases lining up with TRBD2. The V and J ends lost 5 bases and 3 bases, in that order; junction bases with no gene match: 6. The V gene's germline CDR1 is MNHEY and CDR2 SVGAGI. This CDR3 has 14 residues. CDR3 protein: CASSREGRLYEQYF. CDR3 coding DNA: TGTGCCAGCAGTCGGGAGGGACGGCTCTACGAGCAGTACTTC.

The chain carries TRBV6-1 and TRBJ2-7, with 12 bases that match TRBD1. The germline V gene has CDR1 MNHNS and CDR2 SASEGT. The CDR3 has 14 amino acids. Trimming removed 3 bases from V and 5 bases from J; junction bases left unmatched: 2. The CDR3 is CASSDGTGGDEQYF. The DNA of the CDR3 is TGTGCCAGCAGTGACGGGACAGGGGGCGACGAGCAGTACTTC.

Here the CDR3 DNA reads TGTGCCTGGAGTCCGGGGACAGTTTCCTACGAGCAGTACTTC. It codes for CAWSPGTVSYEQYF. The chain uses TRBV30 and TRBJ2-7; the match to TRBD1 covers 7 bases. This CDR3 has 14 amino acids. Germline V gives CDR1 GTSNPN, CDR2 SVGIG (reference sequence). With V trimmed by 2 bases and J by 1 base, 5 bases remained unmatched.

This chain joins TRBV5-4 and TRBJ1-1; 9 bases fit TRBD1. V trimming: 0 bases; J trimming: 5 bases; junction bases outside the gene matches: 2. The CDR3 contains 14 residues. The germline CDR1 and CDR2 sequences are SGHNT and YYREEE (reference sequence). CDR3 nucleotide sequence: TGTGCCAGCAGCTTGGACAGGGGGCGAACTGAAGCTTTCTTT. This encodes CASSLDRGRTEAFF.

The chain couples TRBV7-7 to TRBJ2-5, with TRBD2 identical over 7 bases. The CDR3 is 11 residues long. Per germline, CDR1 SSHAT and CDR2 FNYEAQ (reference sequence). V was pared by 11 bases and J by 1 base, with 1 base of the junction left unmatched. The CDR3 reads CAGGVQETQYF. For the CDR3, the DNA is TGTGCCGGGGGGGTCCAAGAGACCCAGTACTTC. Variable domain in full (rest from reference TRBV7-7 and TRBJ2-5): GAGVSQSPRYKVTKRGQDVTLRCDPISSHATLYWYQQALGQGPEFLTYFNYEAQPDKSGLPSDRFSAERPEGSISTLTIQRTEQRDSAMYRCAGGVQETQYFGPGTRLLVL.

The CDR3 DNA sequence: TGTGCCTGGAGTGTATTGGTCTGGTCAGGAGAGCAGTACTTC. It codes for CAWSVLVWSGEQYF. This chain joins TRBV30 and TRBJ2-7; D remains ambiguous. There are 14 residues in the CDR3. Germline-derived CDR1 and CDR2 are GTSNPN and SVGIG (reference sequence). Trimming removed 0 bases from V and 7 bases from J, with 16 bases in between.

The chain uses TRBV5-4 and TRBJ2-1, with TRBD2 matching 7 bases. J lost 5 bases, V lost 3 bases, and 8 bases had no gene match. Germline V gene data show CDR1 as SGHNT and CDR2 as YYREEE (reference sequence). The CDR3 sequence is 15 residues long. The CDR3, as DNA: TGTGCCAGCAGCTCGGGACGGGAGGCCCACAATGAGCAGTTCTTC. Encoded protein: CASSSGREAHNEQFF.

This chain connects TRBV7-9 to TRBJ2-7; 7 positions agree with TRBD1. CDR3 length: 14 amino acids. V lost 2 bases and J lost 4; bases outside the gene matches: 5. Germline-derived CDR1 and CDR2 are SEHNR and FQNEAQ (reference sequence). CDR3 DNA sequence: TGTGCCAGCAGCTTATGGACAGGTGATTACGAGCAGTACTTC. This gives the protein CASSLWTGDYEQYF. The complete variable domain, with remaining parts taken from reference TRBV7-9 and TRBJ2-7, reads DTGVSQNPRHKITKRGQNVTFRCDPISEHNRLYWYRQTLGQGPEFLTYFQNEAQLEKSRLLSDRFSAERPKGSFSTLEIQRTEQGDSAMYLCASSLWTGDYEQYFGPGTRLTVT.

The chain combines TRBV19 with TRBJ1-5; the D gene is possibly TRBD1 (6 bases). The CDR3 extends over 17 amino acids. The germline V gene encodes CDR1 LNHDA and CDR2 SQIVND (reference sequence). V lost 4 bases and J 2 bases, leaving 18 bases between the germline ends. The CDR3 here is CASSNVYRVVGNQPQHF. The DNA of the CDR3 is TGTGCCAGTAGTAATGTCTACAGGGTCGTGGGCAATCAGCCCCAGCATTTT.

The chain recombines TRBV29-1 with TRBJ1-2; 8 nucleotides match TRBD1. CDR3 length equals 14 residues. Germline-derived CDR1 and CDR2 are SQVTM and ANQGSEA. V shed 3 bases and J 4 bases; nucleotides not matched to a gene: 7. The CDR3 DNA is TGCAGCGTTGACACGTCAGGGGGCTTCTATGGCTACACCTTC. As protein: CSVDTSGGFYGYTF. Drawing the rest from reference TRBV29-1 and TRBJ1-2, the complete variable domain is SAVISQKPSRDICQRGTSLTIQCQVDSQVTMMFWYRQQPGQSLTLIATANQGSEATYESGFVIDKFPISRPNLTFSTLTVSNMSPEDSSIYLCSVDTSGGFYGYTFGSGTRLTVV.

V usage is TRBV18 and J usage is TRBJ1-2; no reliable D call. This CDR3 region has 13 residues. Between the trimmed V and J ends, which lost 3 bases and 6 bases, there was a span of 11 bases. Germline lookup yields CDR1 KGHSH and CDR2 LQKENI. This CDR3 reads CASSPFTGHGYTF. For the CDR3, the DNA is TGTGCCAGCTCACCTTTCACGGGCCATGGCTACACCTTC.